The present TCR beta chain was sequenced within a study of blood T cell repertoires in COVID-19. Study in general: Donors in the United States, Italy and Spain gave samples during acute or convalescent COVID-19. The analysed material was cDNA or gDNA that came from T cells, B-cell-depleted T cells, or PBMCs.

In the original processing: Reference gene primer amplification gave nucleated cell count estimates. Produced via immunoSEQ multiplex PCR; TCRdb's table is partial and in-frame only. From that table come the V and J calls and clone size; the DNA was used to work out D and trimming. The sample records about 59,000 clones, around 91% being singletons. This CDR3 spans 14 amino acids. Germline V lookup: CDR1 LNHDA, CDR2 SQIVND (reference sequence). V was cut by 5 bases and J by 1 base, with 12 bases left in between. This clone came up once. The TCR originated in a human donor in a cohort sampled during active COVID-19. Sequences were obtained from peripheral blood. The chain combines TRBV19 with TRBJ2-7; weak D call: TRBD2 (6 bases). Here the CDR3 reads CASSARLGSYEQYF. The CDR3 nucleotides are TGTGCCAGTAGTGCTCGACTAGGTTCCTACGAGCAGTACTTC.